These 10 T cell receptor beta chains came from one sample sequenced in a study of cytomegalovirus exposure and HLA in healthy donors (dated by TCRdb to 2016 to 2017). The library relied on the immunoSEQ multiplex PCR assay. For the multiplex PCR, a mixture combining 60 forward primers for TCR Vbeta segments and 13 reverse primers for TCR Jbeta segments was used. The table was pulled from immuneACCESS by TCRdb, which kept in-frame rearrangements only. Such tables lose some clones; where checked, under half of the loss comes from unresolved V genes, and the rest has no known cause. Across this sample there are 150,000 to 200,000 clones, with around 65% seen only once. The ten largest clonotypes hold roughly 2.7% of the sample. What was sequenced was PBMCs. The receptors derive from a woman aged 35 to 49 in good health and CMV-seropositive.

The gene calls are TRBV6-4 and TRBJ2-2, with D possibly matching TRBD2 (6 bases). The CDR3 covers 17 residues. Trimming removed 6 bases from V and 0 bases from J, with 17 bases in between. The germline gives CDR1 MRHNA, CDR2 SNTAGT. The CDR3 sequence is CASSAPLASANTGELFF. CDR3 nucleotide sequence: TGTGCCAGCAGCGCCCCGCTAGCGAGCGCGAACACCGGGGAGCTGTTTTTT.

Remarks on this clone: The junction does not match germline at one end; this may be a read error. Other DNA variants within this sample encode the same CDR3. The rearrangement uses TRBV27 and TRBJ1-5, with TRBD1 as a possible D gene (5 bases). Germline V gives CDR1 MNHEY, CDR2 SMNVEV (reference sequence). This CDR3 has 14 amino acids. The CDR3 sequence is CASSLKGHNQPQHF. DNA for the CDR3: TGTGCCAGCAGTTTAAAGGGGCACAATCAGCCCCAACATTTT.

The chain has TRBV28 and TRBJ2-1; 12 bases map to TRBD2. This CDR3 is built from 20 residues. The trim removed 5 bases at V and 2 bases at J, leaving 16 bases unmatched. The germline CDR1 and CDR2 sequences are MDHEN and SYDVKM. The CDR3: CASSPSPGLAGSWAYNEQFF. The CDR3, as DNA: TGTGCCAGCAGTCCCTCCCCCGGACTAGCGGGAAGTTGGGCCTACAATGAGCAGTTCTTC.

This chain links TRBV18 with TRBJ2-7; 9 nucleotides agree with TRBD1. The CDR3 is 13 residues long. Germline V CDR1 and CDR2: KGHSH, LQKENI. V gave up 4 bases and J gave up 6 bases; unmatched junction bases: 4. The CDR3 nucleotides are TGTGCCAGCTCACGGACAGGGGAGGGCGAGCAGTACTTC. It specifies CASSRTGEGEQYF.

This rearrangement joins TRBV5-8 to TRBJ1-2, with 8 bases matching TRBD1. V shed 5 bases, J shed 1 base, and the junction held 4 bases outside the gene matches. The CDR3 runs to 14 residues. The germline CDR1 and CDR2 sequences are SGHTS and YDEGEE. The CDR3 here is CASRRGQGNYGYTF. DNA of the CDR3: TGTGCCAGCAGGCGCGGACAGGGTAACTATGGCTACACCTTC.

V is TRBV4-1 and J is TRBJ2-1, with D unclear. Between the trimmed V and J ends, which lost 2 bases and 10 bases, there was a span of 12 bases. Germline-derived CDR1 and CDR2 are MGHRA and YSYEKL. The CDR3 has 13 residues. The CDR3 sequence is CASSQITASEQFF. In DNA form, the CDR3 reads TGCGCCAGCAGCCAAATCACAGCCAGCGAGCAGTTCTTC.

V usage is TRBV4-1 and J usage is TRBJ2-3; a weak D match, TRBD2 (6 bases). The germline V gene encodes CDR1 MGHRA and CDR2 YSYEKL. The CDR3 extends over 14 amino acids. V was clipped by 1 base and J by 8 bases, with 13 bases between them. CDR3 loop: CASSQAPQEGTQYF. CDR3 nucleotides: TGCGCCAGCAGCCAAGCCCCGCAGGAGGGTACGCAGTATTTT.

This clone was seen only a few times. The chain joins TRBV25-1 to TRBJ1-1, with D uncertain. Between the trimmed V and J ends, which lost 5 bases and 5 bases, there was a span of 9 bases. CDR3 length: 12 residues. Germline-derived CDR1 and CDR2 are MGHDK and SYGVNS. The CDR3 nucleotides read TGTGCCAGCAGTTTTTCCAGAACTGAAGCTTTCTTT. This codes for CASSFSRTEAFF.

For the CDR3, the DNA is TGTGCCAGCAGCCAAACTAGCGCGAGTTACAATGAGCAGTTCTTC. Its translation is CASSQTSASYNEQFF. The genes are TRBV2 and TRBJ2-1; 7 bases fit TRBD2. V shed 6 bases, J shed 4 bases, and the junction held 9 bases outside the gene matches. CDR1 is SNHLY and CDR2 is FYNNEI in the germline V gene. This CDR3 spans 15 amino acids.

The V and J genes are TRBV5-4 and TRBJ2-1; possible D gene TRBD2, 6 bases. The CDR3 has 15 amino acids. The V and J ends lost 0 bases and 1 base respectively, with 8 bases between them. The germline gives CDR1 SGHNT, CDR2 YYREEE (reference sequence). The DNA of the CDR3 is TGTGCCAGCAGCTTGGGCGGGAATTCCTACAATGAGCAGTTCTTC. Its translation: CASSLGGNSYNEQFF.